Below, 15 T cell receptor beta chains from the same sample are listed, as sequenced in a study of T-cell reconstitution after alpha-beta-depleted transplantation in children. This sample's TCRbeta library carried unique molecular identifier barcodes. TCRdb re-called the PCR reads through MiXCR, storing one row per CDR3 protein. The data show roughly 74,000 distinct CDR3 sequences, 15% to 20% seen once. The sample consisted of PBMCs, mostly from graft donor cells, taken 360 days after TCRalphabeta/CD19-depleted stem cell transplant. The origin of the receptors is a male patient aged 2 to 10 who had a stem cell transplant for acute lymphoblastic leukemia, so the T cells may come from the graft donor.

The rearrangement uses TRBV6-5 and TRBJ1-4, with D uncertain. Between the trimmed V and J ends, which lost 0 bases and 7 bases, there was a span of 6 bases. This CDR3 spans 13 amino acids. The germline V gene has CDR1 MNHEY and CDR2 SVGAGI. The CDR3 reads CASSYSGGEKLFF. CDR3 in DNA: TGTGCCAGCAGTTACTCCGGAGGTGAAAAACTGTTTTTT.

There are a few counts of this clonotype. The chain employs TRBV19 and TRBJ2-7; the D call may be TRBD1 or TRBD2 (6 bases each). Germline assignment: CDR1 LNHDA and CDR2 SQIVND (reference sequence). V lost 7 bases and J lost 2, with 21 bases in between. The CDR3 has 16 amino acids. The CDR3 region has the DNA TGTGCCAGTAACCACCCGAGGGGGGTTGGGACCTACGAGCAGTACTTC. Translated: CASNHPRGVGTYEQYF. The variable domain in full, with the rest retrieved from reference TRBV19 and TRBJ2-7, is DGGITQSPKYLFRKEGQNVTLSCEQNLNHDAMYWYRQDPGQGLRLIYYSQIVNDFQKGDIAEGYSVSREKKESFPLTVTSAQKNPTAFYLCASNHPRGVGTYEQYFGPGTRLTVT.

The V and J genes are TRBV15 and TRBJ2-7; 10 bases are shared with TRBD1. Germline values: CDR1 LNHNV, CDR2 YYDKDF (reference sequence). The V segment lost 8 bases and the J segment 6 bases; nucleotides outside the gene matches: 13. The CDR3 loop spans 15 amino acids. The DNA of the CDR3 is TGTGCCACCTCCCTCCGCCGACAGGGGGCCGGCGAGCAGTACTTC. This encodes CATSLRRQGAGEQYF.

The rearrangement uses TRBV7-9 and TRBJ2-3; TRBD2 might be the D (5 bases). CDR1 and CDR2 (germline): SEHNR, FQNEAQ (reference sequence). V lost 3 bases to trimming and J lost 3 bases, with 13 bases between them. The CDR3 is made up of 15 amino acids. The CDR3 bases are TGTGCCAGCAGCTTCCTCGCTAGCATAACAGATACGCAGTATTTT. Translating gives CASSFLASITDTQYF.

The gene calls are TRBV28 and TRBJ2-7; no reliable D call. The CDR3 is 14 amino acids. V was pared by 8 bases and J by 0 bases, with 14 bases between. The V gene's germline CDR1 is MDHEN and CDR2 SYDVKM. In nucleotides, the CDR3 is TGTGCCAGCGCAACCCCCGGCCACTCCTACGAGCAGTACTTC. It specifies CASATPGHSYEQYF.

This clonotype was detected only a few times. This chain uses TRBV29-1 with TRBJ2-7; TRBD1 is a possible D gene (6 bases). Trimming took off 7 bases at V and 2 bases at J, with 12 bases between the two ends. The CDR3 contains 12 residues. Germline V lookup: CDR1 SQVTM, CDR2 ANQGSEA. The CDR3 bases are TGCAGCGCTTCGACAGGACCCTACGAGCAGTACTTC. Its protein is CSASTGPYEQYF.

The chain joins TRBV7-9 to TRBJ2-5; the D gene is possibly TRBD2 (5 bases). This CDR3 region has 14 residues. The V end lost 1 base, the J end lost 5 bases, and 11 bases lay between the germline ends. CDR1 and CDR2 from the germline V gene are SEHNR and FQNEAQ (reference sequence). The CDR3 protein is CASSLVGSSETQYF. Here the CDR3 DNA reads TGTGCCAGCAGCTTAGTGGGGAGTTCGGAGACCCAGTACTTC.

The rearrangement uses TRBV24-1 and TRBJ2-6; D call uncertain. CDR1 is KGHDR and CDR2 is SFDVKD in the germline V gene. The CDR3 runs 15 residues. V lost 2 bases to trimming and J lost 1 base, with 5 bases between them. The chain's CDR3 is CATSDSASGANVLTF. In DNA form, the CDR3 reads TGTGCCACCAGTGATTCGGCATCTGGGGCCAACGTCCTGACTTTC.

This clonotype was observed at least ten times. The chain employs TRBV7-8 and TRBJ1-1, with a possible D match to TRBD1 (5 bases). The CDR3 is 12 residues long. Deletions cut 5 bases from V and 10 bases from J, with 14 bases between. CDR1 and CDR2 from the germline V gene are SGHVS and FQNEAQ. CDR3: CASSGGSVGAFF. The CDR3 region has the DNA TGTGCCAGCAGCGGGGGGTCGGTTGGAGCTTTCTTT.

In its sample, this clonotype was seen a few times. V usage is TRBV24-1 and J usage is TRBJ2-2; D not certain. Trimming stripped 5 bases from V and 0 bases from J, with 9 bases between. The CDR3 spans 15 residues. CDR1 and CDR2 from the germline V gene are KGHDR and SFDVKD. The CDR3 spells CATSASGPNTGELFF. The CDR3 DNA is TGTGCCACCAGTGCGTCAGGCCCGAACACCGGGGAGCTGTTTTTT.

The table lists this clonotype with many counts. The chain uses TRBV5-1 and TRBJ2-2; no clear D. The germline V and J ends were trimmed by 7 bases and 3 bases, with 10 bases remaining between them. The CDR3 is 13 residues long. Germline V gives CDR1 SGHRS, CDR2 YFSETQ. CDR3 in DNA: TGCGCCAGCGCCGACACCTACACCGGGGAGCTGTTTTTT. Translated, it gives CASADTYTGELFF.

V is TRBV5-5 and J is TRBJ2-3; no definite D call. The CDR3 is made up of 14 amino acids. The V gene lost 4 bases and the J gene lost 2 bases, with 11 bases spanning the gap. Germline values: CDR1 SGHKS, CDR2 YYEKEE (reference sequence). The CDR3 loop is CASSPVPPTDTQYF. The CDR3 DNA sequence: TGTGCCAGCAGCCCGGTACCCCCCACAGATACGCAGTATTTT.

Only a few counts were recorded for this clonotype. The chain carries TRBV5-1 and TRBJ2-7; 10 positions match TRBD2. The CDR3 contains 14 residues. Germline V CDR1 and CDR2: SGHRS, YFSETQ. Germline trimming cut 4 bases from V and 3 bases from J; bases unmatched to any gene: 4. CDR3 nucleotides: TGCGCCAGCAGCCGGACTAGCGGCAACTACGAGCAGTACTTC. Its translation is CASSRTSGNYEQYF. Drawing the rest from reference TRBV5-1 and TRBJ2-7, the complete variable domain is KAGVTQTPRYLIKTRGQQVTLSCSPISGHRSVSWYQQTPGQGLQFLFEYFSETQRNKGNFPGRFSGRQFSNSRSEMNVSTLELGDSALYLCASSRTSGNYEQYFGPGTRLTVT.

J is TRBJ2-3 and V is TRBV30; 14 nucleotides line up with TRBD2. V lost 0 bases and J lost 4; bases outside the gene matches: 6. CDR3 size: 17 residues. The germline gives CDR1 GTSNPN, CDR2 SVGIG (reference sequence). This CDR3 reads CAWSVGRLAGGPDTQYF. The CDR3 DNA sequence: TGTGCCTGGAGTGTCGGCAGACTAGCGGGAGGGCCAGATACGCAGTATTTT.

The table lists this clonotype with many counts. This rearrangement joins TRBV29-1 to TRBJ2-7; 9 bases line up with TRBD1. Germline V gives CDR1 SQVTM, CDR2 ANQGSEA. This CDR3 spans 13 amino acids. With V trimmed by 6 bases and J by 6 bases, 9 bases remained unmatched. CDR3 in amino acids: CSVIRDREGEQYF. Here the CDR3 DNA reads TGCAGCGTCATCCGGGACAGGGAGGGCGAGCAGTACTTC.